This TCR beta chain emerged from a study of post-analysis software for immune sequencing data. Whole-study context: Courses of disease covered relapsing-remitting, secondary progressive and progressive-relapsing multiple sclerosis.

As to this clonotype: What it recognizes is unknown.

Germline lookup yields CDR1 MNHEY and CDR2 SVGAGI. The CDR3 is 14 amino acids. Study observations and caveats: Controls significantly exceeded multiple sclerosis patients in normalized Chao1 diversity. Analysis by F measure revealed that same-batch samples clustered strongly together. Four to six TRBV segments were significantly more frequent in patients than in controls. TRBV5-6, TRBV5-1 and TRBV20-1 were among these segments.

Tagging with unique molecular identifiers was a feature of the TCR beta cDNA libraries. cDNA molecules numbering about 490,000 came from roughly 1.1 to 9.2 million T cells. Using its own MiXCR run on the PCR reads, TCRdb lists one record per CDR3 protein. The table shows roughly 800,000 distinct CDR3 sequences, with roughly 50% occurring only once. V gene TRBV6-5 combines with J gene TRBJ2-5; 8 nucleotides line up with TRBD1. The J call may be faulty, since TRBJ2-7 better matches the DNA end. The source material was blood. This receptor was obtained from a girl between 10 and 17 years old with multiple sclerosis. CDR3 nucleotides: TGTGCCAGCAGTTCCGGGGGACAGGCCTACGAGCAGTACTTC. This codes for CASSSGGQAYEQYF.